The rows below give T cell receptor beta chains drawn from one sample of a study of cytomegalovirus exposure and HLA in healthy donors. Libraries were prepared by immunoSEQ multiplex PCR; TCRdb keeps only in-frame clonotypes and omits some of them. This table holds about 140,000 clones, approximately 84% found once. The source material was PBMCs. The receptors stem from a woman between 40 and 50 years old in good health and CMV-seronegative. CDR3s include the opening cysteine and the closing phenylalanine or tryptophan. The D gene is left open where the match is weak. Rows may omit the clone size; those that give it use once, few, many or a size class.

>TRBD1|TRBV7-2|TRBJ1-2|16|-
TGTGCCAGCAGCTTGGCGTACAGGGGGTCTAACTATGGCTACACCTTC
CASSLAYRGSNYGYTF
>TRBD1|TRBV7-2|TRBJ2-1|13|once
TGTGCCAGCGCCGACAGGGTGGGCAATGAGCAGTTCTTC
CASADRVGNEQFF
>-|TRBV6-5|TRBJ2-6|16|-
TGTGCCAGCAGTTTACAGGGTGTGTCTGGGGCCAACGTCCTGACTTTC
CASSLQGVSGANVLTF
>-|TRBV6-5|TRBJ2-1|11|once
TGTGCCAGCAGTTACTTAAATGAGCAGTTCTTC
CASSYLNEQFF
>-|TRBV7-2|TRBJ2-1|18|-
TGTGCCAGCAGCTTAGTTTTTAGCCCGGGCGGGACCTACAATGAGCAGTTCTTC
CASSLVFSPGGTYNEQFF
>TRBD2|TRBV4-2|TRBJ2-2|15|-
TGTGCCAGCAGCCACCGGGACTACCCTACCGGGGAGCTGTTTTTT
CASSHRDYPTGELFF
>-|TRBV21-1|TRBJ2-5|14|-
TGTGCCAGCAGCAAAGGGGGCCCCCAAGAGACCCAGTACTTC
CASSKGGPQETQYF
>-|TRBV5-4|TRBJ1-1|16|-
TGTGCCAGCAGTGGCAGGACGGTAACGGGGGACACTGAAGCTTTCTTT
CASSGRTVTGDTEAFF
>TRBD2|TRBV9|TRBJ2-1|18|-
TGTGCCAGCAGCTCCGGACTAGCGGGGACCAGCTCCTACAATGAGCAGTTCTTC
CASSSGLAGTSSYNEQFF
>TRBD2|TRBV6-4|TRBJ2-1|15|-
TGTGCCAGCAGTGCGACTAGCGGGATCTACAATGAGCAGTTCTTC
CASSATSGIYNEQFF
>TRBD1|TRBV2|TRBJ2-1|13|-
TGTGCCAGCAGCGCCGACAGGGTCAATGAGCAGTTCTTC
CASSADRVNEQFF
>-|TRBV28|TRBJ2-3|17|-
TGTGCCAGCAGTCGTCACTGGACGGAGCCCAGGGCAGATACGCAGTATTTT
CASSRHWTEPRADTQYF
>-|TRBV27|TRBJ1-1|13|-
TGTGCCAGCAGTTTGGGCAGGGGCACTGAAGCTTTCTTT
CASSLGRGTEAFF
>-|TRBV18|TRBJ2-7|14|few
TGTGCCAGCTCACCAGCAGGGGCCCTCTACGAGCAGTACTTC
CASSPAGALYEQYF
>-|TRBV6-5|TRBJ2-1|12|-
TGTGCCAGCAGTTACAGGGGGAATGAGCAGTTCTTC
CASSYRGNEQFF
>-|TRBV29-1|TRBJ2-7|14|-
TGCAGCGTTGAAGATCGCGGGCTCCGATACGAGCAGTACTTC
CSVEDRGLRYEQYF
>TRBD2|TRBV19|TRBJ2-3|14|-
TGTGCCAGTAGTAGTCGGGGGGACACAGATACGCAGTATTTT
CASSSRGDTDTQYF
>-|TRBV6-1|TRBJ1-2|13|-
TGTGCCAGCAGTGCCGGGATTAACTATGGCTACACCTTC
CASSAGINYGYTF
>TRBD2|TRBV4-3|TRBJ2-2|19|-
TGCGCCAGCAGCCAAGATCCTTCTAGCGGGAGGGCTACGTCCGGGGAGCTGTTTTTT
CASSQDPSSGRATSGELFF
>-|TRBV19|TRBJ2-7|14|-
TGTGCCAGTAGTGGGGCGTTTGGGCCCTACGAGCAGTACTTC
CASSGAFGPYEQYF
>TRBD2|TRBV7-3|TRBJ2-1|16|-
TGTGCCAGCAGCTCGCTTAGCGGGAGCTCCTACAATGAGCAGTTCTTC
CASSSLSGSSYNEQFF
>-|TRBV20-1|TRBJ2-7|11|-
TGCAGTGCTAGAGTTGTCGGCGAGCAGTACTTC
CSARVVGEQYF
>TRBD1|TRBV4-3|TRBJ1-6|18|few
TGCGCCAGCAGCCAAGGGACAGGGAAGGGCTCCTATAATTCACCCCTCCACTTT
CASSQGTGKGSYNSPLHF
>-|TRBV19|TRBJ2-5|14|few
TGTGCCAGCCCACTAGTGAGGTACCAAGAGACCCAGTACTTC
CASPLVRYQETQYF
>TRBD2|TRBV15|TRBJ2-7|16|few
TGTGCCACCAGCAGAGGTGTACCAGCGGGAGGCTACGAGCAGTACTTC
CATSRGVPAGGYEQYF
>TRBD2|TRBV28|TRBJ2-1|16|-
TGTGCCAGCAGTGTCCCCGGACTAGCGGGAAACAATGAGCAGTTCTTC
CASSVPGLAGNNEQFF
>TRBD1|TRBV7-8|TRBJ1-6|14|-
TGTGCCAGCAGCTTATGGGACAGGGGTTCACCCCTCCACTTT
CASSLWDRGSPLHF
>TRBD1|TRBV7-3|TRBJ2-7|15|-
TGTGCCAGCAGCTTAGAGGGCAGGGGGTCGGGCGAGCAGTACTTC
CASSLEGRGSGEQYF
>TRBD1|TRBV14|TRBJ1-2|15|-
TGTGCCAGCAGCCAAGAAGTGACAGGGGTCTATGGCTACACCTTC
CASSQEVTGVYGYTF
>TRBD2|TRBV11-2|TRBJ2-1|14|once
TGTGCCAGCAGTGGGACTAGCGGGAGGGGGGGGCAGTTCTTC
CASSGTSGRGGQFF
>-|TRBV2|TRBJ2-3|15|-
TGTGCCAGCAGCGGTTACGGGGAGGCGACAGATACGCAGTATTTT
CASSGYGEATDTQYF
>-|TRBV7-3|TRBJ2-2|12|-
TGTGCCAGCAGCATGGGGGCAGGGGAGCTGTTTTTT
CASSMGAGELFF
>-|TRBV5-4|TRBJ2-7|17|few
TGTGCCAGCAGCCCCGGGCAAAGGGGGTCAAGCTCCTACGAGCAGTACTTC
CASSPGQRGSSSYEQYF
>-|TRBV7-2|TRBJ2-7|17|-
TGTGCCAGCAGCTTAGTTAGGGGGGGACGGGGCGGGTACGAGCAGTACTTC
CASSLVRGGRGGYEQYF
>-|TRBV21-1|TRBJ2-3|18|once
TGTGCCAGGGAAGTTAGGGCGGGAGGGCCTGCAGGCACAGATACGCAGTATTTT
CAREVRAGGPAGTDTQYF
>-|TRBV30|TRBJ1-2|14|-
TGTGCCTGGAGTGTACGAGGGCAGCACTATGGCTACACCTTC
CAWSVRGQHYGYTF
>TRBD2|TRBV5-4|TRBJ2-1|16|-
TGTGCCAGCAGCTCGGCCGGGACTAGTTTCTTCTATGAGCAGTTCTTC
CASSSAGTSFFYEQFF
>TRBD1|TRBV7-9|TRBJ1-2|16|-
TGTGCCAGCACCACGGACAGGGGGCAACTTTTTTATGGCTACACCTTC
CASTTDRGQLFYGYTF
>TRBD1|TRBV11-2|TRBJ1-2|16|-
TGTGCCAGCAGCTCGATATCACAGGGGGCAAACTATGGCTACACCTTC
CASSSISQGANYGYTF
>-|TRBV28|TRBJ1-2|14|-
TGTGCCATCGGAGGGACCACGGGGAGGAAAGGCTACACCTTC
CAIGGTTGRKGYTF
>TRBD2|TRBV27|TRBJ2-1|20|-
TGTGCCAGCAGTTCCCCAAACGGACTAGCGGGGCTCTCCACCTACAATGAGCAGTTCTTC
CASSSPNGLAGLSTYNEQFF
>-|TRBV4-3|TRBJ1-3|12|once
TGCGCCAGCAGCGCCGCGGGAAACACCATATATTTT
CASSAAGNTIYF
>-|TRBV5-6|TRBJ1-4|14|-
TGTGCCAGCAGCTGGACCGCGGGTAATGAAAAACTGTTTTTT
CASSWTAGNEKLFF
>-|TRBV7-9|TRBJ1-2|15|-
TGTGCCAGCAGCACAGTGGTGGCAGATAACTATGGCTACACCTTC
CASSTVVADNYGYTF
>-|TRBV5-6|TRBJ1-1|14|-
TGTGCCAGCAAGAACGGGGGTCCGAACACTGAAGCTTTCTTT
CASKNGGPNTEAFF
>TRBD1|TRBV7-9|TRBJ2-7|11|-
TGTTCCAGCAGCTTTACAGGGGTCCTAGACTTC
CSSSFTGVLDF
>TRBD1|TRBV9|TRBJ2-2|19|-
TGTGCCAGCAGCGTAGTACCCGGCAGGGGGACAGCGAACACCGGGGAGCTGTTTTTT
CASSVVPGRGTANTGELFF
>-|TRBV14|TRBJ2-2|17|-
TGTGCCAGCAGCCTGAGGTCGACAGTATTGTACACCGGGGAGCTGTTTTTT
CASSLRSTVLYTGELFF
>TRBD2|TRBV7-2|TRBJ2-5|16|-
TGTGCCAGCAGCTTATACGTAGCGGGATACCAAGAGACCCAGTACTTC
CASSLYVAGYQETQYF
>TRBD1|TRBV13|TRBJ1-3|14|-
TGTGCCAGCAGCCAGGACAGGATTGGAAACACCATATATTTT
CASSQDRIGNTIYF
>-|TRBV9|TRBJ2-6|14|-
TGTGCCAGCACCATAGACTCTGGGGCCAACGTCCTGACTTTC
CASTIDSGANVLTF
>TRBD1|TRBV7-2|TRBJ1-5|14|-
TGTGCCAGCAGCCCAGAGGGGGCAAATCAGCCCCAGCATTTT
CASSPEGANQPQHF
>TRBD2|TRBV28|TRBJ2-5|13|-
TGTGCCAGCAGGACGACTAGCGTAGAGACCCAGTACTTC
CASRTTSVETQYF
>-|TRBV6-4|TRBJ1-5|18|-
TGTGCCAGCAGTGAGGGACACGGCTTGATATTTAGCAATCAGCCCCAGCATTTT
CASSEGHGLIFSNQPQHF
>-|TRBV20-1|TRBJ2-1|10|-
TGCAGTGCTTCTATATATGAGCAGTTCTTC
CSASIYEQFF
>TRBD1|TRBV7-9|TRBJ2-3|15|-
TGTGCCAGCAGCCACCGGGACAGAGAACCAGATACGCAGTATTTT
CASSHRDREPDTQYF
>-|TRBV7-2|TRBJ2-7|13|-
TGTGCCAGCAGCGCAATCGGAGCCTACGAGCAGTACTTC
CASSAIGAYEQYF
>TRBD2|TRBV5-1|TRBJ2-3|16|-
TGCGCCAGCAGCTTGGACACTAGCGGGGGCTGGGATACGCAGTATTTT
CASSLDTSGGWDTQYF
>TRBD2|TRBV9|TRBJ2-7|15|-
TGTGCCAGCAGCGTAGGACTAGCGGGTTCCTACGAGCAGTACTTC
CASSVGLAGSYEQYF